The 4 T cell receptor beta chains below were found in one sample sequenced in a study of CD8+ T cells in alopecia areata. Treatment reported: oral pan-JAK inhibitor, 5-10 mg twice daily. RNA was isolated and reverse transcribed to cDNA, the sequencing template. Clones were read by immunoSEQ multiplex PCR, and TCRdb kept only the in-frame ones, dropping some. The data show about 180,000 clones, 40% to 65% seen once. The sequencing here drew on CD8+ T cells sorted from blood, taken at week 24, from a patient treated with tofacitinib. These receptors came from a human donor with alopecia areata.

This chain links TRBV5-1 with TRBJ1-5; maybe TRBD1 (5 bases). V lost 0 bases, J lost 4 bases, and 8 bases lay in between. Per germline, CDR1 SGHRS and CDR2 YFSETQ. The CDR3 is 14 amino acids. CDR3 DNA sequence: TGCGCCAGCAGCTTGGCTGGGGGGAATCAGCCCCAGCATTTT. This codes for CASSLAGGNQPQHF.

The chain combines TRBV5-1 with TRBJ1-1; D unclear. The CDR3 loop spans 14 amino acids. Trimming shortened V by 1 base and J by 0 bases, and 7 bases separated the two germline ends. The germline gives CDR1 SGHRS, CDR2 YFSETQ. The CDR3 reads CASSLPGMNTEAFF. DNA for the CDR3: TGCGCCAGCAGCTTGCCCGGGATGAACACTGAAGCTTTCTTT.

This clone was found a few times. The chain couples TRBV16 to TRBJ2-7; D possibly corresponds to TRBD1 (5 bases). V was shortened by 0 bases and J by 5 bases, with 8 bases between the two germline ends. CDR1 and CDR2 (germline): KGHSY, FQNENV. This CDR3 spans 13 amino acids. The CDR3 coding sequence is TGTGCCAGCAGCCAATCGACAGTCAACGAGCAGTACTTC. This encodes CASSQSTVNEQYF. The full variable domain, with the rest looked up from reference TRBV16 and TRBJ2-7, is GEEVAQTPKHLVRGEGQKAKLYCAPIKGHSYVFWYQQVLKNEFKFLISFQNENVFDETGMPKERFSAKCLPNSPCSLEIQATKLEDSAVYFCASSQSTVNEQYFGPGTRLTVT.

The chain is built from TRBV5-6 and TRBJ2-1; D remains ambiguous. The CDR3 runs to 16 residues. V was pared by 0 bases and J by 3 bases, with 13 bases between. The germline V gene has CDR1 SGHDT and CDR2 YYEEEE. The CDR3 loop is CASSLDSLGGYNEQFF. The CDR3 DNA sequence: TGTGCCAGCAGCTTGGACAGTCTGGGTGGCTACAATGAGCAGTTCTTC.